The 12 T cell receptor beta chains reported below all come from one sample, sequenced in a study of OX40 agonist ivuxolimab in advanced cancers. TCRdb's table, derived via immunoSEQ multiplex PCR, lists solely in-frame clones and lacks some. The sample includes 75,000 to 95,000 clones, roughly 90% of them seen just once. The sample was CD4+ or CD8+ T cells sorted from blood, taken in a trial of the OX40 agonist ivuxolimab. These receptors all come from an adult with an advanced solid tumor such as melanoma, head and neck, liver or kidney cancer.

The chain couples TRBV5-1 to TRBJ2-7; 13 bases agree with TRBD2. Per germline, CDR1 SGHRS and CDR2 YFSETQ. CDR3 length: 16 amino acids. Germline trimming cut 4 bases from V and 7 bases from J; bases unmatched to any gene: 11. CDR3: CASSLYGGTSGEEQYF. The CDR3 nucleotides are TGCGCCAGCAGCCTGTACGGCGGGACTAGCGGGGAGGAGCAGTACTTC.

The chain joins TRBV6-5 to TRBJ1-2, with D unresolved. Germline V lookup: CDR1 MNHEY, CDR2 SVGAGI. V was pared by 2 bases and J by 4 bases, with 5 bases between. The CDR3 is made up of 12 amino acids. CDR3 residues: CASSYQLYGYTF. DNA of the CDR3: TGTGCCAGCAGTTACCAGCTCTATGGCTACACCTTC.

The chain recombines TRBV2 with TRBJ2-2; TRBD1 aligns across 8 bases. The J segment lost 4 bases and the V segment lost 6 bases, leaving 7 bases of the junction unmatched. Looked up from germline, CDR1 is SNHLY and CDR2 is FYNNEI. The CDR3 covers 15 residues. The chain's CDR3 is CASRLTGVSTGELFF. The CDR3 DNA reads TGTGCCAGCAGGCTGACAGGGGTCAGCACCGGGGAGCTGTTTTTT.

This clone appeared a single time. This chain joins TRBV28 and TRBJ1-2; a possible D gene is TRBD1 (6 bases). Trimming pared 5 bases from V and 3 bases from J, leaving 10 bases between. Germline V CDR1 and CDR2: MDHEN, SYDVKM. The CDR3 sequence is 13 residues long. The chain's CDR3 is CASSPGQHYGYTF. The CDR3 DNA reads as TGTGCCAGCAGTCCCGGACAGCACTATGGCTACACCTTC.

The chain recombines TRBV6-5 with TRBJ1-2, with 10 bases that match TRBD1. The CDR3 has 15 amino acids. The germline V gene has CDR1 MNHEY and CDR2 SVGAGI. After removal of 5 bases from V and 7 bases from J, the junction contained 10 bases not matched to a gene. This CDR3 is CASSPDRGLIGGYTF. CDR3 bases: TGTGCCAGCAGTCCTGACAGGGGGCTAATCGGTGGCTACACCTTC.

This chain connects TRBV28 to TRBJ1-2, with 12 positions matching TRBD1. Trimming at V came to 5 bases and at J to 9 bases, leaving 4 bases not matched to a gene. Germline V gene sequence: CDR1 MDHEN, CDR2 SYDVKM. The CDR3 extends over 13 amino acids. CDR3 nucleotides: TGTGCCAGCAGTACCGGGACAGGGGGCAGCTACACCTTC. It codes for CASSTGTGGSYTF.

This clone has only one observation. The chain joins TRBV6-5 to TRBJ2-1; 7 bases are shared with TRBD2. Germline assignment: CDR1 MNHEY and CDR2 SVGAGI. Losses at the gene ends were 6 bases for V and 8 bases for J; bases not matched to a gene: 13. CDR3 length: 15 residues. The CDR3 DNA reads as TGTGCCAGCAGGACCGGGACTAACTTTCGGGATGAGCAGTTCTTC. Its protein is CASRTGTNFRDEQFF.

The V gene is TRBV30, the J gene TRBJ2-3; 10 positions match TRBD2. Trimming took 8 bases from V and 2 from J; bases not matched to a gene: 7. This CDR3 is built from 14 residues. The germline CDR1 and CDR2 sequences are GTSNPN and SVGIG (reference sequence). CDR3 DNA: TGTGCCGGACAACTAGCGGGATTCACAGATACGCAGTATTTT. It is translated as CAGQLAGFTDTQYF. Filled out from reference TRBV30 and TRBJ2-3, the complete variable domain reads SQTIHQWPATLVQPVGSPLSLECTVEGTSNPNLYWYRQAAGRGLQLLFYSVGIGQISSEVPQNLSASRPQDRQFILSSKKLLLSDSGFYLCAGQLAGFTDTQYFGPGTRLTVL.

The V and J genes are TRBV13 and TRBJ2-3; D may match TRBD1 or TRBD2 (5 bases each). There are 16 residues in the CDR3. In germline, CDR1 is PRHDT, CDR2 FYEKMQ (reference sequence). V dropped 5 bases and J dropped 2 bases, with 17 bases sitting between them. In DNA, the CDR3 is TGTGCCAGCAGCCCCCGAGGGGTGACCATCACAGATACGCAGTATTTT. It is translated as CASSPRGVTITDTQYF.

This sequence joins TRBV19 and TRBJ1-2; maybe TRBD1 (5 bases). Per the germline V gene, CDR1 is LNHDA and CDR2 is SQIVND (reference sequence). The CDR3 runs 14 residues. Trimming removed 3 bases from V and 2 bases from J, with 10 bases in between. The CDR3 bases are TGTGCCAGTAGTATGGTACAGGTAAACTATGGCTACACCTTC. Its translation is CASSMVQVNYGYTF.

This clone has just one count. The CDR3 DNA sequence: TGTGCCAGCAGCTTAGGAACCAACTCCTACGAGCAGTACTTC. This sequence encodes CASSLGTNSYEQYF. The gene calls are TRBV11-2 and TRBJ2-7; D gene unclear. The CDR3 is 14 residues long. With 1 base removed from V and 0 bases from J, the gap between germline ends came to 7 bases. Germline CDR1 reads SGHAT; CDR2 reads FQNNGV.

V gene TRBV27 combines with J gene TRBJ1-1; 8 positions match TRBD1. The ends lost 4 bases at V and 2 bases at J; junction bases unmatched: 9. This CDR3 has 16 residues. The germline V gene encodes CDR1 MNHEY and CDR2 SMNVEV (reference sequence). As DNA, the CDR3 is TGTGCCAGCAGTTCAGCCCGACAGGGGCATAACACTGAAGCTTTCTTT. It is translated as CASSSARQGHNTEAFF.